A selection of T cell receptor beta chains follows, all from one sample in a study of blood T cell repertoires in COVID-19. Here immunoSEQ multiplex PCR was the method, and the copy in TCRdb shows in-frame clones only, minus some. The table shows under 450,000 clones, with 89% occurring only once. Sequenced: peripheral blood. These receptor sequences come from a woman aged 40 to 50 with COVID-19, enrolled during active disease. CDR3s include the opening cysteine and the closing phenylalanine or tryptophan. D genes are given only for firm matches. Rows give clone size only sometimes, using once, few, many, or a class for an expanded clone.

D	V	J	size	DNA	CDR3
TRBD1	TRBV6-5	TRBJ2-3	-	TGTGCCAGTAAACCGGGACAGGGTATAAGAGATACGCAGTATTTT	CASKPGQGIRDTQYF
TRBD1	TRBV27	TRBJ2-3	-	TGTGCCAGCAGTTTACACAAACCGGGACAGGGTGGAGGCACAGATACGCAGTATTTT	CASSLHKPGQGGGTDTQYF
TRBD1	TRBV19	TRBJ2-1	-	TGTGCCAGTGCTCTCCGTGGGGACAGCGCCTACAATGAGCAGTTCTTC	CASALRGDSAYNEQFF
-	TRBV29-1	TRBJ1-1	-	TGCAGCGTGGCTAACACTGAAGCTTTCTTT	CSVANTEAFF
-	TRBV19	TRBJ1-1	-	TGTGCCAGTCACCGGACACCCCAAGTTTTCTTT	CASHRTPQVFF
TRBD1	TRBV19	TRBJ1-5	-	TGTGCCAGTAGTATAGCGGCAGGGGGCGGTGGCAATCAGCCCCAGCATTTT	CASSIAAGGGGNQPQHF
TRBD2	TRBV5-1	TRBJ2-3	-	TGCGCCAGCAGCCGCAAGATAGCGGGAGAGTCAGATACGCAGTATTTT	CASSRKIAGESDTQYF
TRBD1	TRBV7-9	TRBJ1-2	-	TGTGCCAGCAGCAGAACCGGGACAGGGGGTCTCGGTGGCTACACCTTC	CASSRTGTGGLGGYTF
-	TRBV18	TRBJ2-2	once	TGTGCCAGCTCACAAGCGGTCACCGGGGAGCTGTTTTTT	CASSQAVTGELFF
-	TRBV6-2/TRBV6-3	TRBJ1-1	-	TGTGCCAGCACCCCCGACTGGAACACTGAAGCTTTCTTT	CASTPDWNTEAFF
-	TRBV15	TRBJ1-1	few	TGTGCCACCAGCAGTGGGCACGAAAGCACTGAAGCTTTCTTT	CATSSGHESTEAFF
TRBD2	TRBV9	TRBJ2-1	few	TGTGCCAGCAGCGTAGGGACTAGCAATGAGCAGTTCTTC	CASSVGTSNEQFF
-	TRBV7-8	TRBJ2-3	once	TGTGCCAGCAGCTTAGCGTGGAAGGTGAAGACATCGGCGGATACGCAGTATTTT	CASSLAWKVKTSADTQYF
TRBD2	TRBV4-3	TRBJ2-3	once	TGCGCCAGCAGCCAGAGACCGGGACTAGACACAGATACGCAGTATTTT	CASSQRPGLDTDTQYF
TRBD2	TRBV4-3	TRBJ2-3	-	TGCGCCAGCAGCCAAGAACTAGCGGGAGGTTCGGATACGCAGTATTTT	CASSQELAGGSDTQYF
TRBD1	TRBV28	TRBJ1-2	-	TGTGCCAGCAGCGGACAGGGGCACTATGGCTACACCTTC	CASSGQGHYGYTF
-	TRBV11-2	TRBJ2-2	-	TGTGCCAGCAGCTCCAGTAACACCGGGGAGCTGTTTTTT	CASSSSNTGELFF
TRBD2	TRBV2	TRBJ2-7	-	TGTGCCAGCAGTGAGACTAGCGGGAGCTACGAGCAGTACTTC	CASSETSGSYEQYF
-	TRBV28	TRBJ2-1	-	TGTGCCAGCAGTCCCACGGTTCACACGGAGAAGTTCTTC	CASSPTVHTEKFF
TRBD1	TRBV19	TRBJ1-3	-	TGTGCCACCTACAGGGGCTCTGGAAACACCATATATTTT	CATYRGSGNTIYF
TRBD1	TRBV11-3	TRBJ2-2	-	TGTGCCAGCAGTCAGGGGGCCGACACCGGGGAGCTGTTTTTT	CASSQGADTGELFF
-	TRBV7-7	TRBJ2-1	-	TGTGCTAGCAGCCACGACACGGGGTCCCTAATGTTCTTC	CASSHDTGSLMFF
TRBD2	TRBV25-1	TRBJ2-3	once	TGTGCCAGCAGTCGGGAGGGGACTAGCGGGAGGGCCCCAGATACGCAGTATTTT	CASSREGTSGRAPDTQYF
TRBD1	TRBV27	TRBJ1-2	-	TGTGCCAGCAGTTTAGGGACAGGGGGCTATGGCTACACCTTC	CASSLGTGGYGYTF
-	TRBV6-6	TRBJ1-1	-	TGTGCCAGCAGTCCGGGTATTCTGGGGGCATACGGCACTGAAGCTTTCTTT	CASSPGILGAYGTEAFF
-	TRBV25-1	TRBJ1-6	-	TGTGCCAGCAGCGTAACAGGGAGCTCCTATAATTCACCCCTCCACTTT	CASSVTGSSYNSPLHF
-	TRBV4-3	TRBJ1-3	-	TGCGCCAGCAGCCAAGAACTACTACAGGCCCCAAGCTCTGGAAACACCATATATTTT	CASSQELLQAPSSGNTIYF
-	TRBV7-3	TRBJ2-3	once	TGTGCCAGCAGCTTACGGGGTTCAGGGGCGACAGATACGCAGTATTTT	CASSLRGSGATDTQYF
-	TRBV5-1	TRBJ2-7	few	TGCGCCAGCAGCTTGAAACAGGGAGCAGTCTCATCCTACGAGCAGTACTTC	CASSLKQGAVSSYEQYF
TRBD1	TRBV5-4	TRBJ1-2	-	TGTGCCAGCAGCCCCTGGACAGGTCCCGGGGTCTATGGCTACACCTTC	CASSPWTGPGVYGYTF
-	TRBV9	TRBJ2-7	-	TGTGCCAGCAGCGTAGGGGCACATTCCTACGAGCAGTACTTC	CASSVGAHSYEQYF
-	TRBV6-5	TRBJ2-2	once	TGTGCCAGCAGTCCCACTATCCTGAACACCGGGGAGCTGTTTTTT	CASSPTILNTGELFF
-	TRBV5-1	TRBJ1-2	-	TGCGCCAGCAGCTTGTACATATCGCCACCTCCTGCTAACTATGGCTACACCTTC	CASSLYISPPPANYGYTF
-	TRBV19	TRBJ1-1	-	TGTGCCAGCTTTAAGTGGGGCTTGAACACTGAAGCTTTCTTT	CASFKWGLNTEAFF
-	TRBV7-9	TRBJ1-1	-	TGTGCCAGCAGGAACGGGGTTTTGGGCACTGAAGCTTTCTTT	CASRNGVLGTEAFF
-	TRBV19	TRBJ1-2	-	TGTGCCAGTAGTATACAGGGCCACTATGGCTACACCTTC	CASSIQGHYGYTF
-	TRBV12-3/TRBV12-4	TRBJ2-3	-	TGTGCCAGCAGTTTCGGACTAACATCGCAGTATTTT	CASSFGLTSQYF
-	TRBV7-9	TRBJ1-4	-	TGTGCCAGCAAAGTAGAGGGTCAGGAAAAACTGTTTTTT	CASKVEGQEKLFF
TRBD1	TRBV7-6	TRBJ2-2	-	TGTGCCAGCAGCTTAGAAGGGACAGCGAACACCGGGGAGCTGTTTTTT	CASSLEGTANTGELFF
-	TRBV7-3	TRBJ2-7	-	TGTGCCAGCAGCTACCAGGGCTCCTACGAGCAGTACTTC	CASSYQGSYEQYF
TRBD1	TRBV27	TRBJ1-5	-	TGTGCCAGCAGGGCCGAGGGGGCAGGTCAGCCCCAGCATTTT	CASRAEGAGQPQHF
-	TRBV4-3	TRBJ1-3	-	TGCGCCAGCAGCCCCAACTTCTCTGGAAACACCATATATTTT	CASSPNFSGNTIYF
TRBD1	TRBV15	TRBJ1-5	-	TGTGCCACCAGCAGAGTCGGGACAGCTTTCAATCAGCCCCAGCATTTT	CATSRVGTAFNQPQHF
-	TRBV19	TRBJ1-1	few	TGTGCCAGTAGTCTTGCCTTAGGGGCGAACACTGAAGCTTTCTTT	CASSLALGANTEAFF
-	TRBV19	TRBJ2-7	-	TGTGCCAGTAGTATCGTGCCAGCGGACTCCTACGAGCAGTACTTC	CASSIVPADSYEQYF
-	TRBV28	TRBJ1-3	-	TGTGCCAGCGGTCCGGGGGGCTCTGGAAACACCATATATTTT	CASGPGGSGNTIYF
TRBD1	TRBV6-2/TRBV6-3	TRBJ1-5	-	TGTGCCAGCAGTTACGGACAGGGGATGAATCAGCCCCAGCATTTT	CASSYGQGMNQPQHF
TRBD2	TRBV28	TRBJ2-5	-	TGTGCCAGCAGCCCTGGGACTAGCGTTGTAGGGGAGACCCAGTACTTC	CASSPGTSVVGETQYF
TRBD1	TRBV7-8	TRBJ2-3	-	TGTGCCAGCAGCGACAGGGCTCGGGCAGATACGCAGTATTTT	CASSDRARADTQYF
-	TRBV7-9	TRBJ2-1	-	TGTGCCAGCAGCCCAGGCAACAGGGAGTACAATGAGCAGTTCTTC	CASSPGNREYNEQFF
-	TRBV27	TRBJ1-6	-	TGTGCCAGCAGTGCCTACAGGGTTCGTGATTCACCCCTCCACTTT	CASSAYRVRDSPLHF
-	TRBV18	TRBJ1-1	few	TGTGCCAGCTCACCAGAGTTGCAGAACACTGAAGCTTTCTTT	CASSPELQNTEAFF
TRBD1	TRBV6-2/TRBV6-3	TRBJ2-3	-	TGTGCCAGCAGCAGAAATGACAGGGAACCCACAGATACGCAGTATTTT	CASSRNDREPTDTQYF
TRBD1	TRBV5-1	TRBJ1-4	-	TGCGCCAGCAGCGTACAGGGGCCCGCAACTAATGAAAAACTGTTTTTT	CASSVQGPATNEKLFF